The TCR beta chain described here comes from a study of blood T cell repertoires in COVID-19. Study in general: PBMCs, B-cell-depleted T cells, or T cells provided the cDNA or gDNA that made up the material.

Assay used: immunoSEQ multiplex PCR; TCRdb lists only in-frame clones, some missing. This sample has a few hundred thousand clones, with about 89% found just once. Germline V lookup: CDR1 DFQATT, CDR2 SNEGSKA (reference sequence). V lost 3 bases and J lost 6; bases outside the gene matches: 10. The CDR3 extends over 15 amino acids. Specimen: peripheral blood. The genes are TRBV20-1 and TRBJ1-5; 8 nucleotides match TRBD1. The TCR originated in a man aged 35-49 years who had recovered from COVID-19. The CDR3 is CSASSGQGRFQPQHF. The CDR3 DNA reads TGCAGTGCTAGTAGCGGACAGGGAAGGTTTCAGCCCCAGCATTTT.